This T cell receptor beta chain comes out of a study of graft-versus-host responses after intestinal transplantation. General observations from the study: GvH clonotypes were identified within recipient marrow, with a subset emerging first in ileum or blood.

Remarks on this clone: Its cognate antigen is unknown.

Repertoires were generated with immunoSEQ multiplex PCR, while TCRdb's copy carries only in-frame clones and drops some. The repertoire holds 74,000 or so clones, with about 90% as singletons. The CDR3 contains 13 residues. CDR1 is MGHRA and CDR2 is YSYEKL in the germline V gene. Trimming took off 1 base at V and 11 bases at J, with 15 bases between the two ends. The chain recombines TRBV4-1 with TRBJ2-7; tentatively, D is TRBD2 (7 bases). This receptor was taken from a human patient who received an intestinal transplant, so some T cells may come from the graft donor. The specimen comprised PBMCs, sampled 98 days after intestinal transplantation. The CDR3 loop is CASSQVSGGREYF. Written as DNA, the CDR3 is TGCGCCAGCAGCCAAGTGTCGGGGGGCAGGGAGTACTTC.